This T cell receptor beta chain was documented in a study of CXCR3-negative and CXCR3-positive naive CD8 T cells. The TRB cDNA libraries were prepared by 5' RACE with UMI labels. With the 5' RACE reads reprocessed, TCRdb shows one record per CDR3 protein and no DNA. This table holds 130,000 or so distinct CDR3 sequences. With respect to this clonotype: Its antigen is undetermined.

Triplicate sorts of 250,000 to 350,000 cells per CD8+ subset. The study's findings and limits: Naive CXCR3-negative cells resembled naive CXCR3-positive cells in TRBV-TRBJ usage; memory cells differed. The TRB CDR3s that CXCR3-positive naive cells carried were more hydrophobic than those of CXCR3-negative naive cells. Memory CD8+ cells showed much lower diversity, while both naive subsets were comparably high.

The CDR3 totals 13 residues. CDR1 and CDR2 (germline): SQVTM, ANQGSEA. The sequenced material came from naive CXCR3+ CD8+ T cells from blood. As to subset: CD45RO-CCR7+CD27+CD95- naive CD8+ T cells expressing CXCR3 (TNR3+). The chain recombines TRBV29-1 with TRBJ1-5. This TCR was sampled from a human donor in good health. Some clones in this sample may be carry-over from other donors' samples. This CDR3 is CSAGGGVGQPQHF.